The 20 T cell receptor beta chains below were found in one sample sequenced in a study of T cells after posttransplantation cyclophosphamide. TCRdb keeps only in-frame clones here, not all; method: immunoSEQ multiplex PCR. The data contain 15,000 to 20,000 clones, approximately 90% of them singletons. Cyclophosphamide on days +3 and +4 followed busulfan-fludarabine conditioning and a marrow graft. The source material was PBMCs, sampled after allogeneic stem cell transplant with posttransplant cyclophosphamide. These receptors originate from a female patient in her 40s who received an allogeneic stem cell transplant from a related donor, was CMV-positive, and had no GVHD. Certain T cells may be donor cells from the graft.

The CDR3 bases are TGTGCCAGCAGGCAGGGTGACAGAAGTAACTATGGCTACACCTTC. Protein sequence: CASRQGDRSNYGYTF. The rearrangement uses TRBV27 and TRBJ1-2; D may be TRBD1 (5 bases). Germline-derived CDR1 and CDR2 are MNHEY and SMNVEV (reference sequence). This CDR3 has 15 residues. Trimming cost V 6 bases and J 1 base, with 15 bases left between them.

The chain couples TRBV9 to TRBJ2-7, with 9 bases matching TRBD2. Germline assignment: CDR1 SGDLS and CDR2 YYNGEE. This CDR3 is built from 14 residues. Trimming took 2 bases from V and 5 from J; bases not matched to a gene: 5. CDR3 region: CASSVGLAPHEQYF. CDR3 nucleotides: TGTGCCAGCAGCGTCGGACTAGCGCCCCACGAGCAGTACTTC.

Remarks on this clone: One end of the junction is discordant with germline, which a read error may explain. Here the CDR3 DNA reads TGTGCTAGCAGCTTAGACCGGGACAGCTACGAGCAGTACTTC. As protein: CASSLDRDSYEQYF. This rearrangement joins TRBV7-7 to TRBJ2-7; 7 bases line up with TRBD1. This CDR3 is 14 amino acids long. The germline V gene has CDR1 SSHAT and CDR2 FNYEAQ (reference sequence).

The rearrangement uses TRBV13 and TRBJ1-1; no definite D call. Germline CDR1 is PRHDT and CDR2 is FYEKMQ (reference sequence). Trimming stripped 5 bases from V and 0 bases from J, with 10 bases between. The CDR3 runs 14 residues. In DNA, the CDR3 is TGTGCCAGCAGCCGTCGGCAGGTGAACACTGAAGCTTTCTTT. Its protein product is CASSRRQVNTEAFF.

This chain links TRBV7-2 with TRBJ1-5, with D perhaps matching TRBD1 (6 bases). Trimming left V 4 bases short and J 7 bases short, with 14 bases between. CDR3 length: 14 residues. Germline V gives CDR1 SGHTA, CDR2 FQGNSA. This CDR3 reads CASSSTGQDQPQHF. For the CDR3, the DNA is TGTGCCAGCAGCTCCACAGGGCAAGACCAGCCCCAGCATTTT. The variable domain in full, with the rest retrieved from reference TRBV7-2 and TRBJ1-5, is GAGVSQSPSNKVTEKGKDVELRCDPISGHTALYWYRQSLGQGLEFLIYFQGNSAPDKSGLPSDRFSAERTGGSVSTLTIQRTQQEDSAVYLCASSSTGQDQPQHFGDGTRLSIL.

The J gene is TRBJ2-7, the V gene TRBV27; 10 bases match TRBD2. This CDR3 is built from 18 residues. Germline V gives CDR1 MNHEY, CDR2 SMNVEV (reference sequence). V trimming: 3 bases; J trimming: 0 bases; junction bases outside the gene matches: 11. CDR3 sequence reads: CASSFTSSGGRSSYEQYF. The DNA for the CDR3 is TGTGCCAGCAGTTTCACTTCTAGCGGGGGAAGGAGCTCCTACGAGCAGTACTTC.

The chain is built from TRBV30 and TRBJ1-5; no firm D call. This CDR3 has 13 residues. Between the trimmed V and J ends, which lost 0 bases and 2 bases, there was a span of 5 bases. Germline V gene sequence: CDR1 GTSNPN, CDR2 SVGIG (reference sequence). The CDR3 DNA follows: TGTGCCTGGAGTGTGCAGGGCAATCAGCCCCAGCATTTT. It codes for CAWSVQGNQPQHF.

The rearrangement links TRBV7-9 to TRBJ2-7, with 12 bases fitting TRBD1. Germline V lookup: CDR1 SEHNR, CDR2 FQNEAQ (reference sequence). This CDR3 is built from 14 residues. Trimming took 5 bases from V and 7 from J; bases not matched to a gene: 6. CDR3 in DNA: TGTGCCAGCAGCCGGGGGACAGGGGGCAGTGAGCAGTACTTC. Protein sequence: CASSRGTGGSEQYF.

The chain joins TRBV28 to TRBJ1-5; a weak D match, TRBD1 (5 bases). Germline CDR1 MDHEN, CDR2 SYDVKM. The CDR3 spans 12 residues. Trimming cost V 5 bases and J 6 bases, with 8 bases left between them. The CDR3 DNA follows: TGTGCCAGCAGTCTAGGGGTTCAGCCCCAGCATTTT. This translates into CASSLGVQPQHF.

The V and J genes are TRBV6-1 and TRBJ1-1; no reliable D call. The CDR3 covers 13 residues. Per the germline V gene, CDR1 is MNHNS and CDR2 is SASEGT. The V gene lost 8 bases and the J gene lost 2 bases, with 12 bases spanning the gap. The CDR3 DNA reads TGTGCCAGCGGACTGAAACGAAACACTGAAGCTTTCTTT. It encodes CASGLKRNTEAFF.

The rearrangement joins TRBV7-2 to TRBJ1-5; TRBD1 is a possible D gene (5 bases). V was cut by 0 bases and J by 6 bases, with 15 bases left in between. The CDR3 length is 16 residues. Germline V gene sequence: CDR1 SGHTA, CDR2 FQGNSA. CDR3 DNA sequence: TGTGCCAGCAGCTTAGCGAGTTCCCTCGGGGGTCAGCCCCAGCATTTT. Its protein is CASSLASSLGGQPQHF.

CDR3 in DNA: TGTGCCAGCAGCCCCCGTTTGTTCGTGGGGGCCGGAAACACCATATATTTT. It specifies CASSPRLFVGAGNTIYF. This chain links TRBV7-2 with TRBJ1-3, with a tentative D call TRBD1 (6 bases). Germline CDR1 reads SGHTA; CDR2 reads FQGNSA. The CDR3 spans 17 residues. Between the trimmed V and J ends, which lost 5 bases and 4 bases, there was a span of 21 bases.

This clone was recorded once. This rearrangement joins TRBV19 to TRBJ2-7; the D gene is possibly TRBD2 (6 bases). The CDR3 is 15 amino acids. The germline gives CDR1 LNHDA, CDR2 SQIVND (reference sequence). Trimming cost V 3 bases and J 4 bases, with 16 bases left between them. The CDR3 DNA follows: TGTGCCAGTAGTATTGTGGCCCGCGGGACTTACGAGCAGTACTTC. It codes for CASSIVARGTYEQYF. The full variable domain, completed using reference TRBV19 and TRBJ2-7, is DGGITQSPKYLFRKEGQNVTLSCEQNLNHDAMYWYRQDPGQGLRLIYYSQIVNDFQKGDIAEGYSVSREKKESFPLTVTSAQKNPTAFYLCASSIVARGTYEQYFGPGTRLTVT.

The chain is built from TRBV27 and TRBJ1-2, with no clear D. This CDR3 has 15 residues. The germline V and J ends were trimmed by 5 bases and 4 bases, with 17 bases remaining between them. Germline CDR1 is MNHEY and CDR2 is SMNVEV (reference sequence). CDR3 region: CASSPPGRIGYGYTF. In DNA form, the CDR3 reads TGTGCCAGCAGTCCCCCGGGAAGGATCGGCTATGGCTACACCTTC.

The chain has TRBV7-3 and TRBJ2-2; D possibly corresponds to TRBD2 (5 bases). Germline CDR1 reads SGHTA; CDR2 reads FQGTGA. Trimming took 4 bases from V and 0 from J, leaving 6 bases between them. CDR3 length: 14 residues. The chain's CDR3 is CASSWTPNTGELFF. The CDR3 nucleotides are TGTGCCAGCAGCTGGACTCCGAACACCGGGGAGCTGTTTTTT.

The rearrangement uses TRBV29-1 and TRBJ1-2, with 7 bases fitting TRBD1. V lost 6 bases to trimming and J lost 4 bases; unmatched junction nucleotides: 8. The CDR3 spans 13 residues. From germline, CDR1 is SQVTM and CDR2 ANQGSEA. CDR3 in amino acids: CSVARDRPYGYTF. CDR3 coding DNA: TGCAGCGTCGCCCGGGACAGACCCTATGGCTACACCTTC.

The V gene is TRBV5-1, the J gene TRBJ2-6; D uncertain. Per germline, CDR1 SGHRS and CDR2 YFSETQ. The length of the CDR3 is 15 residues. Trimming removed 4 bases at V and 4 bases at J, with 12 bases between. As DNA, the CDR3 is TGCGCCAGCAGCCTAGACGTGATAGGGGCCAACGTCCTGACTTTC. The encoded protein is CASSLDVIGANVLTF.

This clone was observed a handful of times. Other DNA variants within this sample encode the same CDR3. The chain employs TRBV30 and TRBJ2-7; unclear D gene. CDR1 GTSNPN and CDR2 SVGIG come from the germline V gene (reference sequence). This CDR3 has 14 residues. V lost 0 bases, J lost 1 base, and 10 bases lay in between. CDR3 sequence (DNA): TGTGCCTGGAGTGTAGCTAGGATATCCTACGAGCAGTACTTC. It encodes CAWSVARISYEQYF.

The chain has TRBV27 and TRBJ2-2; TRBD1 might be the D (6 bases). The CDR3 has 15 residues. Trimming left V 3 bases short and J 4 bases short, with 12 bases between. Germline V gene data show CDR1 as MNHEY and CDR2 as SMNVEV (reference sequence). CDR3 sequence: CASSLSGAGTGELFF. CDR3 sequence (DNA): TGTGCCAGCAGTTTGTCAGGGGCCGGCACCGGGGAGCTGTTTTTT.

The V and J genes are TRBV7-2 and TRBJ2-2; 8 nucleotides agree with TRBD1. The CDR3 runs 17 residues. Germline V gene sequence: CDR1 SGHTA, CDR2 FQGNSA. Germline trimming cut 4 bases from V and 5 bases from J; bases unmatched to any gene: 12. The CDR3 DNA reads TGTGCCAGCAGCTCCACAATAGACAGGGGAAGAACCGGGGAGCTGTTTTTT. Residues: CASSSTIDRGRTGELFF.